A selection of T cell receptor beta chains follows, all from one sample in a study of response to subunit inactivated influenza vaccine. From the RT-PCR reads, TCRdb called clonotypes with MiXCR, one entry per CDR3 protein. Counted here are 530,000 or so distinct CDR3 sequences, 13% to 15% occurring once; the ten biggest clones make up approximately 10%. The source material was PBMCs from blood, sampled 11 to 12 days after vaccination. Every receptor here comes from a middle-aged man who received an inactivated influenza vaccine. The CDR3 runs from the conserved cysteine through the conserved F or W. A D gene is named only where the DNA matches it firmly. Size values are once, few and many counts, or a class for expanded clones, and some rows have none.

J,V,D,size,DNA,CDR3
TRBJ1-1,TRBV10-2,NA,NA,TGCGCCAGTCGGGGGCTTGTGGGGAACACTGAAGCTTTCTTT,CASRGLVGNTEAFF
TRBJ1-1,TRBV18,TRBD1,NA,TGTGCCAGCGCTAAACAGGGGAAGAGCACTGAAGCTTTCTTT,CASAKQGKSTEAFF
TRBJ2-3,TRBV5-5,NA,many,TGTGCCAGCAGCGCGAGTTGGCCCACAGATACGCAGTATTTT,CASSASWPTDTQYF
TRBJ1-1,TRBV4-1,TRBD1,NA,TGCGCCAGCAGCTGGACAGGGGGGAGGACTGAAGCTTTCTTT,CASSWTGGRTEAFF
TRBJ2-3,TRBV11-2,TRBD2,few,TGTGCCAGCAGCTTACTCAGACTAGCGGGAGGGCCCACAGATACGCAGTATTTT,CASSLLRLAGGPTDTQYF
TRBJ1-1,TRBV30,TRBD1,NA,TGTGCCTCTTACAGGGGGTCGGATGAAGCTTTCTTT,CASYRGSDEAFF
TRBJ2-7,TRBV5-1,NA,many,TGTGCCAGCAGCTTGGAGAATTCCTACGAGCAGTACTTC,CASSLENSYEQYF
TRBJ2-7,TRBV3-1,TRBD1,NA,TGTGCCAGCAGCCCGGGACAGGGGGTAAGTTACGAGCAGTACTTC,CASSPGQGVSYEQYF
TRBJ1-4,TRBV12-3/TRBV12-4,TRBD1,NA,TGTGCCAGCAGTTCCACGACAGGGCCTAATGAAAAACTGTTTTTT,CASSSTTGPNEKLFF
TRBJ1-1,TRBV12-3/TRBV12-4,NA,few,TGTGCCAGCAGTCCCTCAGAAGGGAACACTGAAGCTTTCTTT,CASSPSEGNTEAFF
TRBJ2-7,TRBV3-1,NA,few,TGTGCCAGCAGCCAAGATCAAGTCACAGGGATAAGCTCCTACGAGCAGTACTTC,CASSQDQVTGISSYEQYF
TRBJ2-3,TRBV2,NA,NA,TGTGCCAGCAGGTCGCCCGTTCGCACAGATACGCAGTATTTT,CASRSPVRTDTQYF
TRBJ2-3,TRBV2,TRBD1,few,TGTGCCAGCAGTACGGGGACAGGGGGCACAGATACGCAGTATTTT,CASSTGTGGTDTQYF
TRBJ1-6,TRBV6-2/TRBV6-3,TRBD1,NA,TGTGCCAGCAGTTACTCACCGTGGGACAGGGCTCTTTCACCCCTCCACTTT,CASSYSPWDRALSPLHF
TRBJ2-3,TRBV4-2,NA,few,TGTGCCAGCAGCCAATCAGGCACAGATACGCAGTATTTT,CASSQSGTDTQYF
TRBJ2-1,TRBV14,TRBD2,NA,TGTGCCAGCAGCCAATGGACTAGCGCTTTCTACAATGAGCAGTTCTTC,CASSQWTSAFYNEQFF
TRBJ1-1,TRBV5-5,NA,few,TGTGCCAGCAGCTTGGCCGACCTGGGGACTGAAGCTTTCTTT,CASSLADLGTEAFF
TRBJ1-1,TRBV4-3,TRBD1,NA,TGCGCCAGCAGCCAGGGTTGGGGACAGATGAACACTGAAGCTTTCTTT,CASSQGWGQMNTEAFF
TRBJ2-3,TRBV27,NA,NA,TGTGCCAGCAGCACGCCCCGCCGGGGGTCGCTAGATACGCAGTATTTT,CASSTPRRGSLDTQYF
TRBJ1-5,TRBV27,NA,few,TGTGCCAGCAGTTTACAGGGAGGCGGCAATCAGCCCCAGCATTTT,CASSLQGGGNQPQHF
TRBJ2-3,TRBV11-2,NA,many,TGTGCCAGCAGCTTACAGGGCACAGATACGCAGTATTTT,CASSLQGTDTQYF
TRBJ2-2,TRBV29-1,NA,NA,TGCAGCGTTGTGGGGGGTGGAATGTCCACCGGGGAGCTGTTTTTT,CSVVGGGMSTGELFF
TRBJ2-1,TRBV6-2/TRBV6-3,NA,NA,TGTGCCAGCAGCTACAGGACCCTCACGTGGGGCAATGAGCAGTTCTTC,CASSYRTLTWGNEQFF
TRBJ2-4,TRBV12-3/TRBV12-4,NA,NA,TGTGCCAGCAGGATGACTAGTCGGGACATTCAGTACTTC,CASRMTSRDIQYF
TRBJ2-5,TRBV4-1,TRBD2,NA,TGCGCCAGCAGCCCTGGTTCGACTAGCCGCCAAGAGACCCAGTACTTC,CASSPGSTSRQETQYF
TRBJ2-4,TRBV29-1,NA,few,TGCAGCGTTGAATCCAGGATAAAAAACATTCAGTACTTC,CSVESRIKNIQYF
TRBJ2-5,TRBV28,TRBD2,NA,TGTGCCAGCAGTCCGGCGGCTAGCGGAGAGACCCAGTACTTC,CASSPAASGETQYF
TRBJ2-1,TRBV4-2,NA,few,TGTGCCAGCAGCCAATTCGGCGGGACGACCTACAATGAGCAGTTCTTC,CASSQFGGTTYNEQFF
TRBJ2-3,TRBV9,TRBD1,NA,TGTGCCAGCGGCTTTTCGACAGGGGCCTCCACAGATACGCAGTATTTT,CASGFSTGASTDTQYF
TRBJ2-5,TRBV9,NA,NA,TGTGCCAGCAGCGTAGGTGCGACAGGAAGAGAGACCCAGTACTTC,CASSVGATGRETQYF
TRBJ2-3,TRBV29-1,NA,few,TGCAGCGTTGGGCGGGACACAGATACGCAGTATTTT,CSVGRDTDTQYF
TRBJ1-3,TRBV7-2,NA,few,TGTGCCAGCAGCTTAGTACGCGGAAACACCATATATTTT,CASSLVRGNTIYF
TRBJ2-7,TRBV20-1,NA,NA,TGCAGTGCTAGAGATGGTTCAATCGCGGAGTACTTC,CSARDGSIAEYF
TRBJ2-3,TRBV4-2,NA,few,TGTGCCAGCAGCCAAGATGCCCACACAGATACGCAGTATTTT,CASSQDAHTDTQYF
TRBJ1-2,TRBV9,TRBD1,few,TGTGCCAGCAGCCGCACAGGGGGCGCCGATGGCTACACCTTC,CASSRTGGADGYTF
TRBJ2-7,TRBV4-1,NA,few,TGCGCCAGCAGTTTCGAGGGGGGCTCCTACGAGCAGTACTTC,CASSFEGGSYEQYF
TRBJ1-1,TRBV12-3/TRBV12-4,NA,few,TGTGCCAGCAGACCTCGTAACGGGGGAGGCAGCACTGAAGCTTTCTTT,CASRPRNGGGSTEAFF
TRBJ1-5,TRBV20-1,NA,once,TGCAGTGCTAGAGATCGGGGGAGCAATCAGCCCCAGCATTTT,CSARDRGSNQPQHF
TRBJ2-1,TRBV28,NA,few,TGTGCCAGCAGTTTAGCGGGACACTACAATGAGCAGTTCTTC,CASSLAGHYNEQFF
TRBJ1-2,TRBV28,TRBD1,NA,TGTGCCAGCAGTACCCTGAACGGACAGGGGGCTGGCTACACCTTC,CASSTLNGQGAGYTF
TRBJ2-2,TRBV28,NA,NA,TGTGCCAGCAGTTTCTCTACAGGGTGGACCGGGGAGCTGTTTTTT,CASSFSTGWTGELFF